The TCR beta chain described here comes from a study of blood T cells in healthy people across ages. V lost 5 bases, J lost 0 bases, and 5 bases lay in between. The CDR3 covers 13 residues. Germline CDR1 SQVTM, CDR2 ANQGSEA. PCR was performed a second time for 7 to 11 cycles using a sample-barcoded 5' primer and a J-beta primer mix. TCRdb reanalysed the 5' RACE reads using MiXCR and keeps one entry per CDR3 protein. Here the sample spans around 900,000 distinct CDR3 sequences, 29% being singletons. The sequenced material came from blood. V usage is TRBV29-1 and J usage is TRBJ2-6, with D uncertain. This sequence originates from a woman of 80 years or more in good health. The CDR3 nucleotides read TGCAGCGTTAGGGACTCTGGGGCCAACGTCCTGACTTTC. This gives the protein CSVRDSGANVLTF.